These T cell receptor beta chains were read from a single sample in a study of shared clonotypes between healthy human individuals. The repertoire was sequenced with immunoSEQ multiplex PCR; TCRdb's copy has only in-frame clones and lacks some. This table has 2 million to 2.5 million clones, about 95% appearing once. Sequencing was performed on naive CD8+ T cells sorted from blood. The receptors were sampled from a man aged 18 to 30 in good health. Each CDR3 is given with its conserved first and last residue. D genes are given only for firm matches. Size is omitted from some rows. Given values are once, few, many or a class for expanded clones.

clone_size: -; j_call: TRBJ2-7; d_call: TRBD1; v_call: TRBV2; cdr3_aa: CASSDRGSYEQYF; cdr3_nt: TGTGCCAGCAGTGACAGGGGGAGCTACGAGCAGTACTTC
clone_size: -; j_call: TRBJ2-7; d_call: -; v_call: TRBV30; cdr3_aa: CAWNYGQLSYEQYF; cdr3_nt: TGTGCCTGGAATTACGGACAGCTTTCCTACGAGCAGTACTTC
clone_size: -; j_call: TRBJ2-2; d_call: -; v_call: TRBV11-2; cdr3_aa: CASSLVTDILGELFF; cdr3_nt: TGTGCCAGCAGCTTAGTAACGGACATATTAGGGGAGCTGTTTTTT
clone_size: -; j_call: TRBJ2-1; d_call: TRBD2; v_call: TRBV28; cdr3_aa: CASSSVTRLAGVVDEQFF; cdr3_nt: TGTGCCAGCAGTTCCGTAACCCGACTAGCGGGGGTGGTCGATGAGCAGTTCTTC
clone_size: few; j_call: TRBJ1-1; d_call: TRBD1; v_call: TRBV28; cdr3_aa: CASSRGWGGEAFF; cdr3_nt: TGTGCCAGCAGCAGGGGGTGGGGCGGTGAAGCTTTCTTT
clone_size: -; j_call: TRBJ2-7; d_call: TRBD2; v_call: TRBV4-1; cdr3_aa: CASSGLASYEQYF; cdr3_nt: TGCGCCAGCAGCGGACTAGCCTCCTACGAGCAGTACTTC
clone_size: -; j_call: TRBJ2-3; d_call: TRBD1; v_call: TRBV7-3; cdr3_aa: CASSPWDRDTDTQYF; cdr3_nt: TGTGCCAGCAGCCCCTGGGACAGGGACACAGATACGCAGTATTTT
clone_size: -; j_call: TRBJ1-4; d_call: -; v_call: TRBV2; cdr3_aa: CASMNPTEANEKLFF; cdr3_nt: TGTGCCAGCATGAACCCGACAGAGGCTAATGAAAAACTGTTTTTT
clone_size: -; j_call: TRBJ2-7; d_call: -; v_call: TRBV28; cdr3_aa: CASSDLTSLDRGEQYF; cdr3_nt: TGTGCCAGCAGCGACTTAACCTCACTTGATCGAGGCGAGCAGTACTTC
clone_size: -; j_call: TRBJ2-1; d_call: TRBD1; v_call: TRBV7-9; cdr3_aa: CASSLVRGQGEQFF; cdr3_nt: TGTGCCAGCAGCTTAGTTAGGGGGCAGGGTGAGCAGTTCTTC
clone_size: -; j_call: TRBJ2-7; d_call: -; v_call: TRBV19; cdr3_aa: CASREDPGDEQYF; cdr3_nt: TGTGCCAGTAGGGAAGATCCCGGGGACGAGCAGTACTTC
clone_size: -; j_call: TRBJ1-3; d_call: -; v_call: TRBV6-5; cdr3_aa: CASTPGGVSGNTIYF; cdr3_nt: TGTGCCAGCACTCCCGGAGGGGTGTCGGGAAACACCATATATTTT
clone_size: -; j_call: TRBJ2-7; d_call: -; v_call: TRBV7-8; cdr3_aa: CASSFLAYEQYF; cdr3_nt: TGTGCCAGCAGCTTTCTAGCCTACGAGCAGTACTTC
clone_size: -; j_call: TRBJ2-7; d_call: TRBD1; v_call: TRBV5-4; cdr3_aa: CASSSQSGGEQYF; cdr3_nt: TGTGCCAGCAGCTCACAATCAGGGGGCGAGCAGTACTTC
clone_size: -; j_call: TRBJ2-2; d_call: TRBD1; v_call: TRBV25-1; cdr3_aa: CASTGDRGFITDTGELFF; cdr3_nt: TGTGCCAGCACCGGGGACAGGGGTTTCATCACGGACACCGGGGAGCTGTTTTTT
clone_size: -; j_call: TRBJ2-1; d_call: -; v_call: TRBV9; cdr3_aa: CASSASGTAYNEQFF; cdr3_nt: TGTGCCAGCAGCGCATCCGGGACTGCCTACAATGAGCAGTTCTTC
clone_size: once; j_call: TRBJ2-7; d_call: -; v_call: TRBV9; cdr3_aa: CASSVQGSYEQYF; cdr3_nt: TGTGCCAGCAGCGTACAGGGGTCCTACGAGCAGTACTTC
clone_size: -; j_call: TRBJ1-1; d_call: TRBD1; v_call: TRBV28; cdr3_aa: CASSSRTGFEAFF; cdr3_nt: TGTGCCAGCAGTTCCCGGACAGGGTTCGAAGCTTTCTTT
clone_size: -; j_call: TRBJ2-2; d_call: TRBD2; v_call: TRBV4-3; cdr3_aa: CASSQDLAGVGTGELFF; cdr3_nt: TGCGCCAGCAGCCAAGATCTAGCGGGAGTAGGCACCGGGGAGCTGTTTTTT
clone_size: -; j_call: TRBJ1-2; d_call: -; v_call: TRBV12-1; cdr3_aa: CASSPERQGAHGYTF; cdr3_nt: TGTGCCAGCAGCCCTGAAAGACAGGGGGCCCATGGCTACACCTTC
clone_size: -; j_call: TRBJ1-2; d_call: -; v_call: TRBV14; cdr3_aa: CASSQRNIDPENGYTF; cdr3_nt: TGTGCCAGCAGCCAACGGAATATAGACCCGGAGAATGGCTACACCTTC
clone_size: -; j_call: TRBJ1-2; d_call: -; v_call: TRBV28; cdr3_aa: CASSLIGVGNYGYTF; cdr3_nt: TGTGCCAGCAGTTTAATCGGAGTTGGGAACTATGGCTACACCTTC
clone_size: few; j_call: TRBJ2-5; d_call: -; v_call: TRBV19; cdr3_aa: CASSVEETQYF; cdr3_nt: TGTGCCAGTAGTGTCGAGGAGACCCAGTACTTC
clone_size: -; j_call: TRBJ2-7; d_call: TRBD1; v_call: TRBV6-5; cdr3_aa: CATSGTGNHEQYF; cdr3_nt: TGTGCCACCTCAGGGACAGGGAACCACGAGCAGTACTTC
clone_size: -; j_call: TRBJ2-1; d_call: -; v_call: TRBV29-1; cdr3_aa: CSVQGGGGLYNEQFF; cdr3_nt: TGCAGCGTTCAGGGGGGAGGGGGCTTATACAATGAGCAGTTCTTC
clone_size: -; j_call: TRBJ2-7; d_call: -; v_call: TRBV19; cdr3_aa: CASSSQGGSVYEQYF; cdr3_nt: TGTGCCAGTAGTTCGCAGGGAGGAAGCGTCTACGAGCAGTACTTC
clone_size: -; j_call: TRBJ2-7; d_call: -; v_call: TRBV6-1; cdr3_aa: CASSWVAGNEQYF; cdr3_nt: TGTGCCAGCAGTTGGGTTGCGGGGAACGAGCAGTACTTC
clone_size: -; j_call: TRBJ1-4; d_call: TRBD1; v_call: TRBV27; cdr3_aa: CASKRTGEEKLFF; cdr3_nt: TGTGCCAGCAAAAGGACAGGGGAAGAAAAACTGTTTTTT
clone_size: -; j_call: TRBJ1-1; d_call: TRBD1; v_call: TRBV29-1; cdr3_aa: CSVASDRSGTEAFF; cdr3_nt: TGCAGCGTTGCCTCGGACAGGAGTGGTACTGAAGCTTTCTTT
clone_size: -; j_call: TRBJ2-2; d_call: -; v_call: TRBV4-1; cdr3_aa: CASSQDGASGELFF; cdr3_nt: TGCGCCAGCAGCCAAGATGGAGCCTCCGGGGAGCTGTTTTTT
clone_size: -; j_call: TRBJ2-3; d_call: -; v_call: TRBV6-4; cdr3_aa: CASSSGTSRSDTQYF; cdr3_nt: TGTGCCAGCAGTTCCGGGACTTCCCGTTCAGATACGCAGTATTTT
clone_size: -; j_call: TRBJ1-2; d_call: -; v_call: TRBV7-9; cdr3_aa: CASSLASGGTWGDGYTF; cdr3_nt: TGTGCCAGCAGCTTAGCGAGCGGGGGAACCTGGGGCGATGGCTACACCTTC
clone_size: -; j_call: TRBJ2-1; d_call: -; v_call: TRBV27; cdr3_aa: CASTKDLTGVLEQFF; cdr3_nt: TGTGCCAGCACCAAAGATTTAACGGGGGTGCTTGAGCAGTTCTTC
clone_size: -; j_call: TRBJ1-1; d_call: -; v_call: TRBV7-9; cdr3_aa: CASSWQTGGTEAFF; cdr3_nt: TGTGCCAGCAGCTGGCAGACAGGTGGCACTGAAGCTTTCTTT
clone_size: -; j_call: TRBJ2-7; d_call: -; v_call: TRBV11-2; cdr3_aa: CASSQEPGRSYEQYF; cdr3_nt: TGTGCCAGCAGCCAAGAGCCGGGCCGAAGCTACGAGCAGTACTTC
clone_size: -; j_call: TRBJ2-1; d_call: TRBD2; v_call: TRBV29-1; cdr3_aa: CSAGEGLEQFF; cdr3_nt: TGCAGCGCCGGGGAGGGTTTAGAGCAGTTCTTC
clone_size: -; j_call: TRBJ1-3; d_call: -; v_call: TRBV11-2; cdr3_aa: CASSLDPGLEAGNTIYF; cdr3_nt: TGTGCCAGCAGCTTAGATCCAGGCCTCGAAGCTGGAAACACCATATATTTT
clone_size: once; j_call: TRBJ2-1; d_call: -; v_call: TRBV30; cdr3_aa: CAWSPNGVVRDSYNEQFF; cdr3_nt: TGTGCCTGGAGCCCCAACGGGGTTGTGCGGGACTCCTACAATGAGCAGTTCTTC
clone_size: -; j_call: TRBJ1-1; d_call: -; v_call: TRBV27; cdr3_aa: CASSLSREGLNTEAFF; cdr3_nt: TGTGCCAGCAGTTTATCGAGGGAGGGCCTGAACACTGAAGCTTTCTTT
clone_size: -; j_call: TRBJ1-2; d_call: -; v_call: TRBV30; cdr3_aa: CAFRHYGYTF; cdr3_nt: TGTGCCTTTAGGCATTATGGCTACACCTTC
clone_size: -; j_call: TRBJ2-2; d_call: -; v_call: TRBV2; cdr3_aa: CASSTSGVDTGELFF; cdr3_nt: TGTGCCAGCAGTACCTCAGGGGTTGACACCGGGGAGCTGTTTTTT
clone_size: -; j_call: TRBJ2-7; d_call: TRBD2; v_call: TRBV27; cdr3_aa: CASSLSGGYYYEQYF; cdr3_nt: TGTGCCAGCAGTTTATCGGGGGGGTACTACTACGAGCAGTACTTC
clone_size: -; j_call: TRBJ1-1; d_call: -; v_call: TRBV20-1; cdr3_aa: CSEHLNTEAFF; cdr3_nt: TGCAGCGAACACCTGAACACTGAAGCTTTCTTT
clone_size: once; j_call: TRBJ1-1; d_call: -; v_call: TRBV25-1; cdr3_aa: CASSAYGSLGNTEAFF; cdr3_nt: TGTGCCAGCAGTGCATACGGCAGCCTGGGGAACACTGAAGCTTTCTTT
clone_size: -; j_call: TRBJ1-1; d_call: -; v_call: TRBV7-9; cdr3_aa: CASSLPGNTEAFF; cdr3_nt: TGTGCCAGCAGCTTACCAGGGAACACTGAAGCTTTCTTT
clone_size: -; j_call: TRBJ2-7; d_call: -; v_call: TRBV5-6; cdr3_aa: CASRLSSYEQYF; cdr3_nt: TGTGCCAGCAGGCTTAGCTCCTACGAGCAGTACTTC
clone_size: -; j_call: TRBJ2-5; d_call: TRBD1; v_call: TRBV6-1; cdr3_aa: CASSGTGVWYQETQYF; cdr3_nt: TGTGCCAGCAGTGGGACAGGCGTATGGTACCAAGAGACCCAGTACTTC
clone_size: -; j_call: TRBJ1-5; d_call: TRBD1; v_call: TRBV7-9; cdr3_aa: CASSPGQGGVDPQHF; cdr3_nt: TGTGCCAGCAGCCCCGGACAGGGGGGGGTGGATCCCCAGCATTTT
clone_size: -; j_call: TRBJ2-7; d_call: -; v_call: TRBV5-1; cdr3_aa: CASTRGTDGTAYEQYF; cdr3_nt: TGCGCCAGCACCCGAGGCACAGACGGTACAGCCTACGAGCAGTACTTC
clone_size: -; j_call: TRBJ2-2; d_call: TRBD2; v_call: TRBV7-2; cdr3_aa: CASSLVLAGGGTGELFF; cdr3_nt: TGTGCCAGCAGCTTAGTTTTGGCGGGAGGAGGGACCGGGGAGCTGTTTTTT
clone_size: -; j_call: TRBJ2-7; d_call: -; v_call: TRBV5-6; cdr3_aa: CASSLPENEQYF; cdr3_nt: TGTGCCAGCAGCCTCCCGGAAAACGAGCAGTACTTC
clone_size: -; j_call: TRBJ2-4; d_call: TRBD1; v_call: TRBV15; cdr3_aa: CATSGQGANIQYF; cdr3_nt: TGTGCCACCAGCGGACAGGGGGCAAACATTCAGTACTTC
clone_size: -; j_call: TRBJ2-7; d_call: -; v_call: TRBV7-9; cdr3_aa: CASSLASGRSYEQYF; cdr3_nt: TGTGCCAGCAGCTTAGCGAGCGGGCGCTCCTACGAGCAGTACTTC
clone_size: -; j_call: TRBJ2-7; d_call: -; v_call: TRBV7-9; cdr3_aa: CASSLRIYEQYF; cdr3_nt: TGTGCCAGCAGCCTTAGAATATACGAGCAGTACTTC
clone_size: -; j_call: TRBJ2-1; d_call: -; v_call: TRBV5-4; cdr3_aa: CASSRTDSYNEQFF; cdr3_nt: TGTGCCAGCAGCCGGACCGACAGTTACAATGAGCAGTTCTTC